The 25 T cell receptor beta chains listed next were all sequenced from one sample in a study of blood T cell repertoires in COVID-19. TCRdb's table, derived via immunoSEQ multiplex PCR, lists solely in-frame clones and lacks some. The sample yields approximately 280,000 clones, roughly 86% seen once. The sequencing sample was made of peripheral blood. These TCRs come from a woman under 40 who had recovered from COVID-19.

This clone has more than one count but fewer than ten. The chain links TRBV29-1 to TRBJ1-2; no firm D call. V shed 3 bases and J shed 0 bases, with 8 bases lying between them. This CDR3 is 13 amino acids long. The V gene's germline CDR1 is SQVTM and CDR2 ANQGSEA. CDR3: CSVDATPNYGYTF. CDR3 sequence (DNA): TGCAGCGTTGACGCGACTCCTAACTATGGCTACACCTTC.

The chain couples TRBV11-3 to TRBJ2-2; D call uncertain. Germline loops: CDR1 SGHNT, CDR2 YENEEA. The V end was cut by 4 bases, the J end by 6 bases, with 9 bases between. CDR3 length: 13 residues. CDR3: CASSSTSAGELFF. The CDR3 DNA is TGTGCCAGCAGCTCCACTTCGGCCGGGGAGCTGTTTTTT.

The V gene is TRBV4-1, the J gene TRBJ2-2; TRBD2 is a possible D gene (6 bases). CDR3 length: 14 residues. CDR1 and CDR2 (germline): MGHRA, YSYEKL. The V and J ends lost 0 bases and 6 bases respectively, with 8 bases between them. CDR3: CASSQERRAGELFF. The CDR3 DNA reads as TGCGCCAGCAGCCAAGAGAGGAGGGCCGGGGAGCTGTTTTTT.

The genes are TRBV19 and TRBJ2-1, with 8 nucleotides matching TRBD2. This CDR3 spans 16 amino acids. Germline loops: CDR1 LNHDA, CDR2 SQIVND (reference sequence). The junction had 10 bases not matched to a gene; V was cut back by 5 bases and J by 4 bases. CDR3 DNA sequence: TGTGCCAGTAGTCCAGCGAGCGGGAGACGTTACAATGAGCAGTTCTTC. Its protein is CASSPASGRRYNEQFF.

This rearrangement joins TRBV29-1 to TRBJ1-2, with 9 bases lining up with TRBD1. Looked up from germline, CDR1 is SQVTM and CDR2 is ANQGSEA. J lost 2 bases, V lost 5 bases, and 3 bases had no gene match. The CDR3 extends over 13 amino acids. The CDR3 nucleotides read TGCAGCGTTCTAGGACAGGGGAACTATGGCTACACCTTC. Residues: CSVLGQGNYGYTF.

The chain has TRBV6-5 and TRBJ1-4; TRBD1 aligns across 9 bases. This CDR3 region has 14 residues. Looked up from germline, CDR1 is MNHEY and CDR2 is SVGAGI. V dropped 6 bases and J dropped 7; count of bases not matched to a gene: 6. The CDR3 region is CASSQTGGLEKLFF. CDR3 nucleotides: TGTGCCAGCAGCCAGACAGGGGGGCTTGAAAAACTGTTTTTT.

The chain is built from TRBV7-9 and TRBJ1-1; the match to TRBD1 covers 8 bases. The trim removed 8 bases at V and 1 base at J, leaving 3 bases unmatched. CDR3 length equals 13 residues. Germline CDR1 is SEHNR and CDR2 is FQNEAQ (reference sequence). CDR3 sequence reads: CASQGTGNTEAFF. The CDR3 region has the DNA TGTGCCAGCCAAGGGACAGGGAACACTGAAGCTTTCTTT.

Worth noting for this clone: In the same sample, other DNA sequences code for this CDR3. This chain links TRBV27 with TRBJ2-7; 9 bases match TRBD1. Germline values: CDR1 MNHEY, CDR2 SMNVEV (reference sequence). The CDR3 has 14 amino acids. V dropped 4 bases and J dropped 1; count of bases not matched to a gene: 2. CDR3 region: CASSWGQGSYEQYF. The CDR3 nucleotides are TGTGCCAGCAGTTGGGGACAGGGTTCCTACGAGCAGTACTTC.

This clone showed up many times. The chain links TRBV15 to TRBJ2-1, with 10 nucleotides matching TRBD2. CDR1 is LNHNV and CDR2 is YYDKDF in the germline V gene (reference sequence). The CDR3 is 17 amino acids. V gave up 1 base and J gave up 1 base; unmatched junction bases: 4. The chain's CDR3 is CATSRGGTSASYNEQFF. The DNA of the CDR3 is TGTGCCACCAGCAGAGGGGGGACTAGCGCTTCCTACAATGAGCAGTTCTTC.

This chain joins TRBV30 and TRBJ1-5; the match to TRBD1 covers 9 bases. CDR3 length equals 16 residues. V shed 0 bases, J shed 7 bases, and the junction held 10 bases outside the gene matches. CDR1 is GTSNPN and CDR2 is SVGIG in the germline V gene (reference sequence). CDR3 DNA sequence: TGTGCCTGGAGTGTCGAAACAGGGGGCGCGGGGCAGCCCCAGCATTTT. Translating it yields CAWSVETGGAGQPQHF.

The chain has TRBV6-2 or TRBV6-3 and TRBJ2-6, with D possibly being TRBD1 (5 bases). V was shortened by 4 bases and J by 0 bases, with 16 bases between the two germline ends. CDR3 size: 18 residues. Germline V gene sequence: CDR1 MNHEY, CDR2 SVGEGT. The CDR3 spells CASSLQARITSGANVLTF. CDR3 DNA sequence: TGTGCCAGCAGTTTACAGGCAAGAATAACCTCTGGGGCCAACGTCCTGACTTTC.

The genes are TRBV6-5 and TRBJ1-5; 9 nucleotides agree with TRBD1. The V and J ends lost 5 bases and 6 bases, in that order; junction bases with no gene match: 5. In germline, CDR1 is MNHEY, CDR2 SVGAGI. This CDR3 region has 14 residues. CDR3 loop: CASSPQGAGQPQHF. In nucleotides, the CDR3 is TGTGCCAGCAGTCCACAGGGGGCTGGTCAGCCCCAGCATTTT.

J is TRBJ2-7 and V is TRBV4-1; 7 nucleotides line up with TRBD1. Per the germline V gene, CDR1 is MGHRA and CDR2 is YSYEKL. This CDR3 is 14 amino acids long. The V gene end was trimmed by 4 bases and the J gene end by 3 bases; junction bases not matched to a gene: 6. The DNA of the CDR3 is TGCGCCAGCAGCCCCGCAGGGACAGTCTACGAGCAGTACTTC. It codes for CASSPAGTVYEQYF.

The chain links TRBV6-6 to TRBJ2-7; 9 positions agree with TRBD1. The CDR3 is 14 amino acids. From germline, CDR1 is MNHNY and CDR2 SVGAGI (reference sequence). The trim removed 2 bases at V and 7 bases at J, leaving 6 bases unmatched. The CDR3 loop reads CASSYTQGAWEQYF. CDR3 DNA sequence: TGTGCCAGCAGTTACACACAGGGGGCTTGGGAGCAGTACTTC.

CDR3 amino acids: CASATDRRETQYF. The CDR3 DNA sequence: TGTGCTAGTGCCACCGACAGGCGAGAGACCCAGTACTTC. V and J are TRBV12-5 and TRBJ2-5; a possible D gene is TRBD1 (6 bases). CDR3 length: 13 residues. V was shortened by 7 bases and J by 4 bases, with 13 bases between the two germline ends. CDR1 LGHNT and CDR2 FRNRAP come from the germline V gene.

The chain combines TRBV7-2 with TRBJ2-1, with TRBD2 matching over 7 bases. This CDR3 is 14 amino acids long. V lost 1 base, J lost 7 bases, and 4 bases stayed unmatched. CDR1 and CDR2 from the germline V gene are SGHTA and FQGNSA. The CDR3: CASSLGAGWNEQFF. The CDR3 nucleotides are TGTGCCAGCAGCTTAGGAGCGGGATGGAATGAGCAGTTCTTC.

The CDR3 protein is CASKDAWGGQETQYF. CDR3 in DNA: TGTGCCAGCAAGGACGCTTGGGGGGGCCAAGAGACCCAGTACTTC. The chain uses TRBV27 and TRBJ2-5; 7 bases fit TRBD2. From germline, CDR1 is MNHEY and CDR2 SMNVEV (reference sequence). V dropped 7 bases and J dropped 1; count of bases not matched to a gene: 9. CDR3 size: 15 residues.

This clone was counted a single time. CDR3 DNA sequence: TGTGCCAGCAGTCCCCCGTCGGGACTAGCTTACGAGCAGTACTTC. It encodes CASSPPSGLAYEQYF. V is TRBV28 and J is TRBJ2-7; 9 positions agree with TRBD2. The CDR3 length is 15 residues. Germline values: CDR1 MDHEN, CDR2 SYDVKM. The V gene end was trimmed by 5 bases and the J gene end by 4 bases; junction bases not matched to a gene: 9.

CDR3 nucleotide sequence: TGTGCCAGCAGTTTCTCAGGGGCGGATGGCTACACCTTC. It specifies CASSFSGADGYTF. This chain links TRBV7-2 with TRBJ1-2, with D possibly being TRBD1 (6 bases). Deletions cut 6 bases from V and 6 bases from J, with 14 bases between. Germline loops: CDR1 SGHTA, CDR2 FQGNSA. CDR3 size: 13 residues.

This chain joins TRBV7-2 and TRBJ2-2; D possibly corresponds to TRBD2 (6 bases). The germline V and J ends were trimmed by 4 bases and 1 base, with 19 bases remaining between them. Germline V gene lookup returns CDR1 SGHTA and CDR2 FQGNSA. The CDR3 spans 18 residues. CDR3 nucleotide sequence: TGTGCCAGCAGCTCCGCGGGGACGGGAAAGCGGAACACCGGGGAGCTGTTTTTT. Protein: CASSSAGTGKRNTGELFF.

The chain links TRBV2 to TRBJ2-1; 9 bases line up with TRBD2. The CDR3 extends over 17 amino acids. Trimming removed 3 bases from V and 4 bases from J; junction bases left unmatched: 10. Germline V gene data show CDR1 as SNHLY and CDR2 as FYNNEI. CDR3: CASSEYGPSGGYNEQFF. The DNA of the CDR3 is TGTGCCAGCAGTGAGTACGGGCCCAGCGGGGGGTACAATGAGCAGTTCTTC.

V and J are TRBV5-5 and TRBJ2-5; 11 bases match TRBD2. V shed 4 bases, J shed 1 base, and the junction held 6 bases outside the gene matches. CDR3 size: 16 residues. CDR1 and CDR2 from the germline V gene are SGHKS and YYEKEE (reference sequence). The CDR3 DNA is TGTGCCAGCAGCCAGGGACTAGCGGCCTCCCAAGAGACCCAGTACTTC. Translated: CASSQGLAASQETQYF.

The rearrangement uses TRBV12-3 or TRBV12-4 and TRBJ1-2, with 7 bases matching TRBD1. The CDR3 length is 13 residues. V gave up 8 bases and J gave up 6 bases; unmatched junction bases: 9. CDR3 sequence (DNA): TGTGCCAGCGGGTACAGGGGCGGGCATGGCTACACCTTC. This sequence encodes CASGYRGGHGYTF.

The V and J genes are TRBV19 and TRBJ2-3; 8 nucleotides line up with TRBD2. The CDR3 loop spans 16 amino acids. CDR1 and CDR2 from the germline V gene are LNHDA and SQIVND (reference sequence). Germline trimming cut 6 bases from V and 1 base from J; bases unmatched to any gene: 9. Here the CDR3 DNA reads TGTGCCAGTAGCCGTGAAGCGGGGGACCGCACAGATACGCAGTATTTT. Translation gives CASSREAGDRTDTQYF.

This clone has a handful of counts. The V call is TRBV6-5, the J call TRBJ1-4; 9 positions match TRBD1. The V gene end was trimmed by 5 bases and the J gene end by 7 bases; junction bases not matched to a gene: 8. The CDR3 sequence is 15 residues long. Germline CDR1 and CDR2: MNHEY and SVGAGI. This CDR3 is CASSTAGTGIEKLFF. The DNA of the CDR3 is TGTGCCAGCAGTACTGCCGGGACAGGGATTGAAAAACTGTTTTTT.